This T cell receptor (beta chain) emerged from a study of shared clonotypes between healthy human individuals. The study's findings and limits: Owing to a small donor count, the genetic and exposure-history diversity represented was limited. Clonotype sharing among the donors was expected to vary with sequencing depth.

The test was conducted at deep level. The data were produced by immunoSEQ multiplex PCR, yet TCRdb's version contains in-frame clones alone and is incomplete. The sample carries some 470,000 clones, 70% to 80% recorded once. In the case of this clone: Its antigen is not known. Its ends do not fully match the called genes, so a read error is possible.

The CDR3 runs to 13 residues. Looked up from germline, CDR1 is SGHRS and CDR2 is YFSETQ. The receptor was derived from a woman between 40 and 55 years old in good health. Some clones in this sample may be carry-over from other donors' samples. This chain links TRBV5-1 with TRBJ2-5; D assignment may be TRBD1 or TRBD2 (5 bases each). The specimen was PBMCs. Written as DNA, the CDR3 is TGCGCCAGCAGCACTGAGCCCGTCGGGACCCTGTACTTC. Amino acid sequence: CASSTEPVGTLYF.